The T cell receptor beta chain under discussion was sequenced for a study of memory CD4+ T cells and cytomegalovirus serostatus. The wider study: This sample comes from healthy Belgian adults, roughly 9 CMV seropositive, 20 to 25 seronegative.

The protocol was immunoSEQ multiplex PCR, while the TCRdb copy is restricted to in-frame clones and leaves out a portion. The sample has some 49,000 clones, 75% to 85% seen once; the top ten hold approximately 0.96%. Germline CDR1 and CDR2: LGHNA and YNFKEQ. There are 17 residues in the CDR3. V gave up 1 base and J gave up 0 bases, with 10 bases separating them. Study findings and constraints: Suggested: most of the CMV-linked TCR signature lies in CD4+ memory cells. CMV serostatus prediction reached median AUC approximately 0.96, or 0.89 with US-trained model. About 40% of the roughly 160 known CMV-associated TCRbeta sequences appeared in CD4+ memory.

The sort gate was single viable CD3+CD4+CD8-CD45RO+ cells for memory CD4+ T cells. In regard to this clone: The antigen remains unidentified.

The sample was memory CD4+ T cells from blood. The rearrangement links TRBV4-2 to TRBJ2-6; D unresolved. This TCR came from an adult in good health and CMV-seronegative. CDR3 DNA: TGTGCCAGCAGCCAAGTTGGCATCTACTCTGGGGCCAACGTCCTGACTTTC. The encoded protein is CASSQVGIYSGANVLTF.